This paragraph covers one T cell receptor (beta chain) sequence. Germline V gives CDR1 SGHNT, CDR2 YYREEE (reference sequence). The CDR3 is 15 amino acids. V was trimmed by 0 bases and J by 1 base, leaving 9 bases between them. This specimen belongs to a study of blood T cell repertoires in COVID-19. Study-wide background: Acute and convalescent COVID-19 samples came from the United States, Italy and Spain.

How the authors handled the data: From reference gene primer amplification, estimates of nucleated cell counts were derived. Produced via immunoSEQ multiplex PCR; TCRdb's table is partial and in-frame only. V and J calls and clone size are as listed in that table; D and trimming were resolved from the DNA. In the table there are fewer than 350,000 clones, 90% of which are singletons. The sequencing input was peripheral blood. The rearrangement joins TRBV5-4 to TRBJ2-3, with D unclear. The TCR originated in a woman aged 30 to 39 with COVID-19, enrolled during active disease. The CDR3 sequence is CASSLAGSGTDTQYF. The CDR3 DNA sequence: TGTGCCAGCAGCTTGGCGGGTTCCGGCACAGATACGCAGTATTTT.